The 15 T cell receptor beta chains below all came from one sample that was sequenced in a study of blood T cell repertoires in COVID-19. Method: immunoSEQ multiplex PCR; TCRdb's copy keeps in-frame clones and lacks some. The table shows about 200,000 clones, with about nine tenths occurring only once. Sequencing input: peripheral blood. The origin of the receptors is a man aged 60-69 years who had recovered from COVID-19.

The CDR3 spells CATSRIGQAPLRGNEQFF. The CDR3 nucleotides are TGTGCCACCAGCAGAATCGGACAAGCCCCGCTTAGGGGCAATGAGCAGTTCTTC. The chain employs TRBV15 and TRBJ2-1; a weak D match, TRBD1 (5 bases). V lost 2 bases to trimming and J lost 6 bases, with 23 bases between them. The length of the CDR3 is 18 residues. Germline CDR1 is LNHNV and CDR2 is YYDKDF (reference sequence).

This chain uses TRBV11-1 with TRBJ1-2, with D possibly matching TRBD1 (6 bases). This CDR3 region has 13 residues. V lost 8 bases and J 3 bases, leaving 13 bases between the germline ends. CDR1 and CDR2 (germline): SGHAT, FQDESV (reference sequence). The CDR3 region has the DNA TGTGCCAGCCGACCACAGGGTGACTATGGCTACACCTTC. It encodes CASRPQGDYGYTF.

The chain combines TRBV13 with TRBJ1-6, with D perhaps matching TRBD1 (6 bases). This CDR3 contains 12 residues. CDR1 PRHDT and CDR2 FYEKMQ come from the germline V gene (reference sequence). V was pared by 6 bases and J by 11 bases, with 11 bases between. The CDR3 DNA sequence: TGTGCCAGCAGTCTTACAGGGACACCCCTCCACTTT. As protein: CASSLTGTPLHF.

The V gene is TRBV9, the J gene TRBJ1-2; D might be TRBD1 (5 bases). Germline V gene sequence: CDR1 SGDLS, CDR2 YYNGEE. V was cut by 3 bases and J by 5 bases, with 17 bases left in between. This CDR3 comprises 15 residues. This chain's CDR3 is CASSAPVRGPYGYTF. The CDR3 DNA reads TGTGCCAGCAGCGCCCCGGTAAGGGGCCCGTATGGCTACACCTTC.

The chain carries TRBV9 and TRBJ1-1; D is ambiguous. Trimming pared 0 bases from V and 6 bases from J, leaving 9 bases between. This CDR3 contains 13 residues. Germline CDR1 reads SGDLS; CDR2 reads YYNGEE. In DNA, the CDR3 is TGTGCCAGCAGCGTAGTAAACGCGGCTGAAGCTTTCTTT. Protein: CASSVVNAAEAFF.

This clone was counted once. V is TRBV7-9 and J is TRBJ2-1; 7 bases are a match to TRBD2. With 4 bases clipped from V and 5 bases from J, the junction kept 8 bases outside the gene matches. Germline assignment: CDR1 SEHNR and CDR2 FQNEAQ (reference sequence). The CDR3 extends over 15 amino acids. This CDR3 reads CASSSGTMGNNEQFF. CDR3 DNA: TGTGCCAGCAGCTCGGGGACTATGGGTAACAATGAGCAGTTCTTC. Full variable domain (outside the CDR3, taken from reference TRBV7-9 and TRBJ2-1): DTGVSQNPRHKITKRGQNVTFRCDPISEHNRLYWYRQTLGQGPEFLTYFQNEAQLEKSRLLSDRFSAERPKGSFSTLEIQRTEQGDSAMYLCASSSGTMGNNEQFFGPGTRLTVL.

The chain combines TRBV21-1 with TRBJ1-3. TRBV21-1 is assigned pseudogene status. CDR3 length equals 16 residues. The CDR3 region has the DNA TGTGCCAGCAGCAAAAGCGGCGGATACTCTGGAAACACCATATATTTT. Protein: CASSKSGGYSGNTIYF.

The gene calls are TRBV6-4 and TRBJ2-2; weak D call: TRBD2 (5 bases). CDR1 is MRHNA and CDR2 is SNTAGT in the germline V gene. Trimming removed 0 bases at V and 6 bases at J, with 8 bases between. The CDR3 contains 14 residues. CDR3 residues: CASSDSLGAGELFF. Here the CDR3 DNA reads TGTGCCAGCAGTGACTCACTAGGAGCCGGGGAGCTGTTTTTT.

This clone was seen only once. The V call is TRBV7-9, the J call TRBJ1-2; D is perhaps TRBD1 (6 bases). CDR1 SEHNR and CDR2 FQNEAQ come from the germline V gene (reference sequence). The CDR3 totals 14 residues. Trimming shortened V by 4 bases and J by 2 bases, and 11 bases separated the two germline ends. The CDR3 loop is CASSSRGANYGYTF. The CDR3 DNA reads TGTGCCAGCAGCTCCAGGGGAGCGAACTATGGCTACACCTTC.

The chain recombines TRBV7-2 with TRBJ2-1, with TRBD2 identical over 9 bases. CDR1 and CDR2 (germline): SGHTA, FQGNSA. Trimming at V came to 2 bases and at J to 0 bases, leaving 5 bases not matched to a gene. The length of the CDR3 is 17 residues. Written as DNA, the CDR3 is TGTGCCAGCAGCTTAACTAGCGGGTATACCTCCTACAATGAGCAGTTCTTC. Protein sequence: CASSLTSGYTSYNEQFF.

V usage is TRBV30 and J usage is TRBJ2-5; 11 nucleotides agree with TRBD2. This CDR3 has 14 amino acids. From germline, CDR1 is GTSNPN and CDR2 SVGIG (reference sequence). Losses at the gene ends were 0 bases for V and 4 bases for J; bases not matched to a gene: 1. Here the CDR3 reads CAWSVTSGRETQYF. CDR3 nucleotides: TGTGCCTGGAGTGTAACTAGCGGGAGAGAGACCCAGTACTTC.

The chain combines TRBV19 with TRBJ2-1; tentatively, D is TRBD2 (6 bases). The CDR3 extends over 16 amino acids. The V gene's germline CDR1 is LNHDA and CDR2 SQIVND (reference sequence). The ends were cut back, 1 base at V and 1 base at J, with 11 bases in the middle. CDR3 in DNA: TGTGCCAGTAGTATAGTATTAGCGGATTCCTACAATGAGCAGTTCTTC. It specifies CASSIVLADSYNEQFF.

The chain is built from TRBV10-3 and TRBJ1-2, with 8 bases aligning to TRBD1. The CDR3 has 17 residues. Germline loops: CDR1 ENHRY, CDR2 SYGVKD. With 2 bases clipped from V and 7 bases from J, the junction kept 15 bases outside the gene matches. For the CDR3, the DNA is TGTGCCATCAGTGAGGGAGACAGGGGCAAGGGGAATGGTGGCTACACCTTC. It yields the protein CAISEGDRGKGNGGYTF.

The chain links TRBV4-1 to TRBJ2-5; 13 bases align to TRBD2. Germline CDR1 reads MGHRA; CDR2 reads YSYEKL. The CDR3 totals 19 residues. The junction had 12 bases not matched to a gene; V was cut back by 0 bases and J by 5 bases. In DNA form, the CDR3 reads TGCGCCAGCAGCCAAGAAGGGACTAGCGGGGTGGCCCGTATGGAGACCCAGTACTTC. Its protein is CASSQEGTSGVARMETQYF.

The chain employs TRBV7-9 and TRBJ2-7; 11 positions agree with TRBD1. Looked up from germline, CDR1 is SEHNR and CDR2 is FQNEAQ (reference sequence). With 7 bases clipped from V and 2 bases from J, the junction kept 4 bases outside the gene matches. The CDR3 has 14 amino acids. The chain's CDR3 is CASTPGQGAYEQYF. The CDR3 DNA follows: TGTGCCAGCACGCCGGGACAGGGGGCCTACGAGCAGTACTTC. Full variable domain (remainder filled in from reference TRBV7-9 and TRBJ2-7): DTGVSQNPRHKITKRGQNVTFRCDPISEHNRLYWYRQTLGQGPEFLTYFQNEAQLEKSRLLSDRFSAERPKGSFSTLEIQRTEQGDSAMYLCASTPGQGAYEQYFGPGTRLTVT.